This T cell receptor beta chain was sequenced during a study of cytomegalovirus exposure and HLA in healthy donors. With 60 Vbeta and 13 Jbeta primers, the PCR was carried out. TCRdb keeps only in-frame clones here, not all; method: immunoSEQ multiplex PCR. The data show 110,000 to 150,000 clones, under 90% seen once. Study observations and caveats: An apparent linkage of common viral pathogens to several of the most significant clusters emerged in a later analysis. A later analysis linked about 17,000 TCR beta sequences to HLA alleles at 0.05 false discovery rate. A likely sequencing artifact accounted for one observed cluster of highly shared sequence variants. As immune exposure information, only CMV serostatus was available.

Losses at the gene ends were 3 bases for V and 7 bases for J; bases not matched to a gene: 8. CDR3 length: 15 amino acids. Germline assignment: CDR1 MNHEY and CDR2 SVGAGI. Comment on this clone: The antigen is unknown.

The sequencing input was PBMCs. This clonotype originated in a boy between 2 and 10 years old in good health and CMV-seronegative. The V and J genes are TRBV6-5 and TRBJ1-5; the match to TRBD1 covers 8 bases. DNA for the CDR3: TGTGCCAGCAGTTATTCCGGACAGGGAAGACAGCCCCAGCATTTT. Translated, it gives CASSYSGQGRQPQHF.